This record covers a single TCR beta chain. Its antigen is not known. One end of the junction varies from germline; a read error may be responsible. Unsorted bulk tissue, about 19-32 mg of it, served as the source for co-extraction of RNA and DNA. Patients had primary liver carcinoma treated by surgical resection. Making TCR beta cDNA involved approximately 530 ng total RNA and a constant-region primer. Three nested multiplex PCR rounds, a slightly modified ARM-PCR method, built the TCR beta libraries. Forward primers for TRBV1-TRBV30 and a C-beta reverse primer served the first two PCR rounds, at around 9 cycles each. TCRdb re-called the multiplex PCR reads through MiXCR, storing one row per CDR3 protein. The table shows tens of thousands of distinct CDR3 sequences, with 55% to 75% occurring only once. This CDR3 has 12 residues. From germline, CDR1 is SGHKS and CDR2 YYEKEE (reference sequence). This sample is part of a study of tumor-infiltrating lymphocytes in primary liver carcinoma. Study-level results: Significantly larger top-250-clone fractions were found in tumors than in blood (p = 0.039). There were only about 7.5-24% of top clones found in all five tumor regions.

The sequenced material came from liver tumor tissue from sampling region 2. The subset is: tumor region T2, inferior pole. This chain joins TRBV5-5 and TRBJ1-1; D gene unclear. This sequence was found in a man between 35 and 55 years old with primary liver carcinoma and hepatitis B virus infection. This CDR3 is CVSSLYMGRAFF. In DNA form, the CDR3 reads TGTGTCAGCAGCTTGTATATGGGGAGAGCTTTCTTT.